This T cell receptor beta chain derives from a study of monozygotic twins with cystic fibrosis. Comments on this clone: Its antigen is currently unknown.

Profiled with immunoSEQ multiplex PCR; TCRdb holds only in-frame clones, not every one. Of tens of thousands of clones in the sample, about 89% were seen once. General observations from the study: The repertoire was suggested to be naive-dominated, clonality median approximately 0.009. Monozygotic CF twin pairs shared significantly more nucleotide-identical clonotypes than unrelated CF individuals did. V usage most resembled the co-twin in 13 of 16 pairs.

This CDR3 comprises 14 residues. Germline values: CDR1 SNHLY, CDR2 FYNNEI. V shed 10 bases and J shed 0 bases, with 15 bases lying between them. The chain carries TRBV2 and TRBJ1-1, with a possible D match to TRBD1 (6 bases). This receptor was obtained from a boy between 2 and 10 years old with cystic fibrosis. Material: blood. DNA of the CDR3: TGTGCCAACCGGGGGGCAGATATGAACACTGAAGCTTTCTTT. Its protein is CANRGADMNTEAFF. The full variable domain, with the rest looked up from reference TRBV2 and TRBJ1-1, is EPEVTQTPSHQVTQMGQEVILRCVPISNHLYFYWYRQILGQKVEFLVSFYNNEISEKSEIFDDQFSVERPDGSNFTLKIRSTKLEDSAMYFCANRGADMNTEAFFGQGTRLTVV.